This T cell receptor (beta chain) was captured by sequencing in a study of T cells in Graves' hyperthyroidism and ophthalmopathy (dated by TCRdb to between 2018 and 2021). For the wider study: TCR V-J signatures able to tell the groups apart were searched for in a discovery cohort of about a hundred patients, of whom 40 to 45 had Graves' ophthalmopathy and some 60 had stable Graves' hyperthyroidism. Whether ophthalmopathy could be predicted prospectively was tested in an independent validation cohort made up of approximately 19 hyperthyroidism patients plus 17 patients who later progressed to ophthalmopathy. The paper reports TCR Vbeta CDR3 sequencing of approximately 140 peripheral blood samples: around 41 ophthalmopathy, about 75 hyperthyroidism and around 17 progressor patients. Thyroid tissue and blood T-cell repertoires from about six Graves' hyperthyroidism patients were also compared in the study. The 90 to 100 discovery patients were randomly divided into training and test sets at a 7:3 ratio. Once sampling was done, hyperthyroidism patients were given methimazole at a starting dose of 30 mg daily, whereas ophthalmopathy patients were given high-dose intravenous methylprednisolone. What the study reported, not specific to this receptor: No statistical method was used to fix the sample size in advance, and group allocation was not hidden from the investigators. Most expanded thyroid clonotypes (frequency above 0.001) were also detected in blood, a finding suggesting that blood repertoires may reflect thyroid immune responses. In cross-validation, a model built on a 13 V-J signature told ophthalmopathy apart from stable hyperthyroidism with roughly 87% sensitivity and about 81% specificity, and in testing the same model reached 80%/75%. In validation, the model predicted progression to ophthalmopathy with 65% to 71% sensitivity and roughly 72% specificity, a median of 6.5 months before onset.

Worth noting for this clonotype: The antigen it recognizes is unknown. No base quality values were provided; no much bigger clone lies one nucleotide off.

The TCR beta CDR3 regions were amplified from the RNA transcripts. A first-round RT-PCR of the TCR CDR3 used the HTBI primer set with the Qiagen OneStep RT-PCR kit. The libraries were constructed in a second round of multiplex PCR and then size-selected and purified. Libraries were sequenced paired-end with 100 bp reads on an Illumina HiSeq2000. The original methods were these. SOAPnuke was used to process the raw data, throwing out any read that contained adapters or uncalled bases, had a mean Phred below 15, or lacked an exact constant-primer or identifier match. COPE v1.2.5 was used to merge the high-quality paired reads, and each unique nucleotide sequence was defined as a clonotype. MiTCR v1.1 was used to align clonotypes to the IMGT TRBV, TRBD and TRBJ reference segments. The analysis included only V-J combinations with a frequency above 0.0001, which together covered roughly 99% of the repertoires. The TCS score was defined as the ratio of F50 (clonal expansion) to E x V (chaos), calculated using BLOSUM62-based TCRdist between CDR3 peptides within each V-J. Welch's t-statistics and random forest reduced several hundred V-J features to about 13, which were used in a naive Bayes classifier (R e1071). The Morisita-Horn index was used to measure how similar the thyroid and blood repertoires were. TCRdb trimmed public reads at Q25 via fastp, called clones via MiXCR and kept in-frame beta chains. Each entry merges the rows of one CDR3 protein and shows their most common DNA and genes. TCRdb's processing, not the authors' own work, is the source of the V and J calls. Recorded for this sample are 480,000 or so distinct CDR3 sequences; 40% to 50% of them occurred a single time. About two fifths of the sample is held by the ten biggest clonotypes.

Exclusion was applied to patients with uncontrolled infections, other autoimmune diseases, pregnancy or lactation. Diagnoses were established on the basis of clinical symptoms, serum thyroxine and TRAb, thyroid ultrasound, and orbital computed tomography. Total RNA was extracted with Trizol reagent, and quality was checked on an Agilent 2100 Bioanalyzer. This TCR came from an adult woman with Graves' disease, either hyperthyroidism or ophthalmopathy (not recorded which). The source material was peripheral blood or thyroid tissue (not recorded which).

The CDR3 loop reads CASSTRGLAGGQTQHF. The sequenced DNA is TGTGCCAGCAGCACGAGAGGACTAGCGGGAGGGCAGACCCAGCATTTT. The rearranged chain carries TRBV7-2 and TRBJ1-5; the D gene remains uncertain. CDR1 and CDR2, looked up from the germline V gene, are SGHTA and FQGNSA. The CDR3, from cysteine to phenylalanine, totals 16 residues. Solely the CDR3 DNA is kept, with 48 bases framed from the first base. Cut back by 5 bases and 11 bases, the V and J ends lie 25 bases apart.